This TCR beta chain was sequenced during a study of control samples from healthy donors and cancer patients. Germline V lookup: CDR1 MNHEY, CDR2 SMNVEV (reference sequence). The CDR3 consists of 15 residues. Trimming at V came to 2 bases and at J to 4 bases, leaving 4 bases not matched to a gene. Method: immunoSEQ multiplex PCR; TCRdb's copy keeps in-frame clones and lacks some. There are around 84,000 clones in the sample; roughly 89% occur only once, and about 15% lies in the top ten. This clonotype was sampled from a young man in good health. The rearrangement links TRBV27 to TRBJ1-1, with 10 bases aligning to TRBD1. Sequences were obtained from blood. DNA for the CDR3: TGTGCCAGCAGTTTAGGGACAGGGGTCGGCACTGAAGCTTTCTTT. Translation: CASSLGTGVGTEAFF.